These 23 T cell receptor beta chains originate from one sample sequenced in a study of T cells in Graves' hyperthyroidism and ophthalmopathy. The TCR beta CDR3 regions underwent amplification using RNA transcripts as the source. First-round RT-PCR with HTBI primers amplified the TCR CDR3 region. TCRdb processed the multiplex PCR reads anew with MiXCR; each CDR3 protein has one entry. The sample lists a few hundred thousand distinct CDR3 sequences; less than 20% were seen once. The specimen sequenced was blood. Receptors were obtained from a man aged 18 to 35 with Graves' ophthalmopathy.

This clonotype was counted between two and nine times. This chain joins TRBV19 and TRBJ1-2; weak D call: TRBD1 (6 bases). CDR3 length: 11 residues. Trimming shortened V by 5 bases and J by 8 bases, and 9 bases separated the two germline ends. From germline, CDR1 is LNHDA and CDR2 SQIVND (reference sequence). The CDR3 DNA reads TGTGCCAGTAGTCTAACAGGGGGCTACACCTTC. Its protein is CASSLTGGYTF.

The CDR3 sequence is CASNAGVGDEQFF. The DNA of the CDR3 is TGTGCCAGCAACGCGGGAGTCGGGGATGAGCAGTTCTTC. The chain has TRBV12-3 or TRBV12-4 and TRBJ2-1; TRBD2 agrees at 7 bases. This CDR3 has 13 residues. Trimming removed 7 bases from V and 8 bases from J; junction bases left unmatched: 8.

The gene calls are TRBV7-3 and TRBJ1-1; 12 positions match TRBD1. The CDR3 extends over 18 amino acids. The germline V gene has CDR1 SGHTA and CDR2 FQGTGA. With 5 bases clipped from V and 7 bases from J, the junction kept 17 bases outside the gene matches. In nucleotides, the CDR3 is TGTGCCAGCAGCCCCGGGGGGCCCCACCGGGACAGGGGGCTTGAAGCTTTCTTT. It is translated as CASSPGGPHRDRGLEAFF. The variable domain in full, completed from reference TRBV7-3 and TRBJ1-1, reads GAGVSQTPSNKVTEKGKYVELRCDPISGHTALYWYRQSLGQGPEFLIYFQGTGAADDSGLPNDRFFAVRPEGSVSTLKIQRTERGDSAVYLCASSPGGPHRDRGLEAFFGQGTRLTVV.

The sample holds many counts of this clonotype. The chain has TRBV11-2 and TRBJ1-1, with unresolved D. V lost 2 bases, J lost 8 bases, and 6 bases lay in between. Germline CDR1 and CDR2: SGHAT and FQNNGV. The CDR3 sequence is 11 residues long. The CDR3 sequence: CASSLLQEAFF. The CDR3 DNA sequence: TGTGCCAGCAGCTTACTCCAGGAAGCTTTCTTT.

This sequence joins TRBV19 and TRBJ2-5, with a possible D match to TRBD2 (5 bases). Germline V gene sequence: CDR1 LNHDA, CDR2 SQIVND (reference sequence). This CDR3 contains 14 residues. Trimming left V 1 base short and J 5 bases short, with 11 bases between. CDR3 loop: CASSIGGEWETQYF. The CDR3 nucleotides are TGTGCCAGTAGTATAGGTGGGGAGTGGGAGACCCAGTACTTC.

This clonotype was seen more than once but under ten times. Germline and junction disagree at one end, which may indicate a read error. The CDR3 reads CASATGQLAWVADF. The CDR3 DNA reads TGTGCCAGCGCCACGGGCCAGCTTGCCTGGGTGGCGGATTTT. The V call is TRBV2, the J call TRBJ1-3, with unresolved D. The CDR3 consists of 14 residues. Per germline, CDR1 SNHLY and CDR2 FYNNEI. The whole variable domain, remainder taken from reference TRBV2 and TRBJ1-3, is EPEVTQTPSHQVTQMGQEVILRCVPISNHLYFYWYRQILGQKVEFLVSFYNNEISEKSEIFDDQFSVERPDGSNFTLKIRSTKLEDSAMYFCASATGQLAWVADFGEGSWLTVV.

This clonotype was seen at least ten times. The gene calls are TRBV6-6 and TRBJ2-3, with 9 nucleotides matching TRBD2. Germline CDR1 is MNHNY and CDR2 is SVGAGI (reference sequence). This CDR3 spans 16 amino acids. With 1 base clipped from V and 6 bases from J, the junction kept 8 bases outside the gene matches. The CDR3 spells CASSYLASGVLDTQYF. The CDR3 coding sequence is TGTGCCAGCAGTTACTTGGCTAGCGGGGTTTTGGATACGCAGTATTTT.

The chain employs TRBV4-1 and TRBJ2-7; D is perhaps TRBD1 (5 bases). The CDR3 sequence is 15 residues long. V dropped 3 bases and J dropped 2 bases, with 14 bases sitting between them. Germline CDR1 and CDR2: MGHRA and YSYEKL. The CDR3 spells CASSHPTGKTYEQYF. DNA of the CDR3: TGCGCCAGCAGCCATCCAACAGGTAAAACCTACGAGCAGTACTTC.

This chain connects TRBV12-3 or TRBV12-4 to TRBJ1-5; no clear D gene. The CDR3 length is 17 residues. Trimming pared 5 bases from V and 0 bases from J, leaving 17 bases between. The CDR3 sequence is CASSQRGRAASNQPQHF. CDR3 bases: TGTGCCAGCAGTCAGCGGGGAAGGGCGGCTAGCAATCAGCCCCAGCATTTT.

The chain employs TRBV12-3 or TRBV12-4 and TRBJ2-7; D is uncertain. The CDR3 covers 11 residues. Between the trimmed V and J ends, which lost 5 bases and 5 bases, there was a span of 7 bases. The CDR3 here is CASSNTHEQYF. The DNA for the CDR3 is TGTGCCAGCAGTAACACCCACGAGCAGTACTTC.

This clonotype was counted only a few times. V and J are TRBV29-1 and TRBJ2-5; the match to TRBD1 covers 12 bases. The CDR3 contains 14 residues. Germline CDR1 reads SQVTM; CDR2 reads ANQGSEA. V lost 6 bases to trimming and J lost 1 base; unmatched junction nucleotides: 3. The CDR3 region is CSVGTGGLQETQYF. DNA for the CDR3: TGCAGCGTGGGGACAGGGGGCCTCCAAGAGACCCAGTACTTC.

This clonotype was seen more than once but under ten times. The J gene is TRBJ1-1, the V gene TRBV10-2; D uncertain. The germline CDR1 and CDR2 sequences are WSHSY and SAAADI. The CDR3 sequence is 12 residues long. V was shortened by 0 bases and J by 8 bases, with 7 bases between the two germline ends. In nucleotides, the CDR3 is TGCGCCAGCAGTGAGTCCCAGGTGGAAGCTTTCTTT. It yields the protein CASSESQVEAFF.

V usage is TRBV9 and J usage is TRBJ2-1; 7 bases fit TRBD2. CDR1 is SGDLS and CDR2 is YYNGEE in the germline V gene. The CDR3 totals 15 residues. Unmatched junction bases numbered 3, after V lost 0 bases and J lost 3 bases. Written as DNA, the CDR3 is TGTGCCAGCAGCGTAGATAGCGGGCTCTACAATGAGCAGTTCTTC. Protein: CASSVDSGLYNEQFF.

J is TRBJ2-2 and V is TRBV5-4; no clear D. V was cut by 2 bases and J by 6 bases, with 11 bases left in between. CDR3 size: 14 residues. CDR1 and CDR2 from the germline V gene are SGHNT and YYREEE (reference sequence). CDR3 bases: TGTGCCAGCAGCTTAACGTGGGGATCCGGGGAGCTGTTTTTT. Its protein is CASSLTWGSGELFF.

This clonotype was found a few times. The V call is TRBV28, the J call TRBJ1-2, with 8 bases that match TRBD1. This CDR3 region has 12 residues. The V gene end was trimmed by 6 bases and the J gene end by 7 bases; junction bases not matched to a gene: 4. CDR1 and CDR2 from the germline V gene are MDHEN and SYDVKM. CDR3 sequence (DNA): TGTGCCAGCAGACCAGGGGGCGGTGGCTACACCTTC. Its translation: CASRPGGGGYTF.

This clonotype was seen repeatedly, ten times or more. The CDR3 bases are TGTGCCAGCAGCCTAGGGGCAGGGATCGGGTACGAGCAGTACTTC. As protein: CASSLGAGIGYEQYF. The rearrangement joins TRBV27 to TRBJ2-7; TRBD1 might be the D (5 bases). This CDR3 region has 15 residues. Germline CDR1 MNHEY, CDR2 SMNVEV (reference sequence). V was pared by 6 bases and J by 4 bases, with 19 bases between.

This clonotype was observed once. This chain uses TRBV5-6 with TRBJ2-1; possibly TRBD2 for D (7 bases). Germline lookup yields CDR1 SGHDT and CDR2 YYEEEE. Trimming removed 4 bases at V and 10 bases at J, with 21 bases between. The CDR3 is 15 amino acids. CDR3 DNA sequence: TGTGCCAGCAGCCGCGGGGGTGCCGGGGGCTACGAGCAGTTCTTC. It encodes CASSRGGAGGYEQFF.

This clonotype was seen at least ten times. This sequence joins TRBV12-3 or TRBV12-4 and TRBJ1-5, with 7 bases matching TRBD1. This CDR3 spans 14 amino acids. J gave up 4 bases and V 6 bases, and 6 bases lay outside the gene matches. CDR3 loop: CASRLGQENQPQHF. Written as DNA, the CDR3 is TGTGCCAGCAGACTTGGACAGGAAAATCAGCCCCAGCATTTT.

In this sample, this clonotype turned up many times. CDR3 in DNA: TGCGCCAGCAGCTTGGGACAGGGGGCTTACGAAGGCTACACCTTC. Protein: CASSLGQGAYEGYTF. V gene TRBV5-1 combines with J gene TRBJ1-2; 10 positions match TRBD1. J gave up 8 bases and V 0 bases, and 7 bases lay outside the gene matches. The V gene's germline CDR1 is SGHRS and CDR2 YFSETQ. CDR3 length: 15 amino acids.

This clonotype was observed many times. This sequence joins TRBV11-2 and TRBJ2-1; perhaps TRBD1 as D (6 bases). V lost 5 bases to trimming and J lost 5 bases, with 16 bases between them. There are 15 residues in the CDR3. Per the germline V gene, CDR1 is SGHAT and CDR2 is FQNNGV. Here the CDR3 reads CASSPVQGSNNEQFF. The CDR3 bases are TGTGCCAGCAGCCCAGTACAGGGATCGAACAATGAGCAGTTCTTC. Full variable domain (outside the CDR3, taken from reference TRBV11-2 and TRBJ2-1): EAGVAQSPRYKIIEKRQSVAFWCNPISGHATLYWYQQILGQGPKLLIQFQNNGVVDDSQLPKDRFSAERLKGVDSTLKIQPAKLEDSAVYLCASSPVQGSNNEQFFGPGTRLTVL.

This clonotype has ten or more counts. V gene TRBV28 combines with J gene TRBJ2-1; D perhaps matches TRBD2 (5 bases). V gave up 2 bases and J gave up 5 bases, with 13 bases separating them. CDR1 is MDHEN and CDR2 is SYDVKM in the germline V gene. The length of the CDR3 is 15 residues. DNA of the CDR3: TGTGCCAGCAGTTTAGATCTCGAGGGAAACAATGAGCAGTTCTTC. Protein product: CASSLDLEGNNEQFF.

This chain links TRBV11-2 with TRBJ2-7; D possibly matches TRBD1 or TRBD2 (6 bases each). Trimming cost V 7 bases and J 2 bases, with 21 bases left between them. In germline, CDR1 is SGHAT, CDR2 FQNNGV. The CDR3 is 16 residues long. The CDR3 sequence: CASKQGGLRGPYEQYF. As DNA, the CDR3 is TGTGCCAGCAAACAGGGAGGTTTAAGGGGCCCCTACGAGCAGTACTTC.

This clonotype was counted many times. The gene calls are TRBV29-1 and TRBJ2-1; D is ambiguous. This CDR3 region has 14 residues. Germline V lookup: CDR1 SQVTM, CDR2 ANQGSEA. Trimming cost V 7 bases and J 0 bases, with 13 bases left between them. The CDR3 loop reads CSADQFSSYNEQFF. In DNA, the CDR3 is TGCAGCGCCGACCAGTTTTCCTCCTACAATGAGCAGTTCTTC.